The clone carrying this TCR beta chain was observed many times. Its antigen remains unidentified. This CDR3 region has 14 residues. Trimming removed 5 bases at V and 5 bases at J, with 15 bases between. Per germline, CDR1 KGHSH and CDR2 LQKENI. Unique molecular identifiers were used to barcode this TCRbeta library. Each CDR3 protein gets one entry after TCRdb re-called the PCR reads with MiXCR. Found here are a few hundred thousand distinct CDR3 sequences, around a tenth of them singletons; the top ten hold less than 25%. The data stem from a study of T-cell reconstitution after alpha-beta-depleted transplantation in children. Study-wide points: Some patients' high day-60 TCRbeta diversity was attributed to recipient cells surviving conditioning.

V usage is TRBV18 and J usage is TRBJ2-5; weak D call: TRBD1 (5 bases). The TCR sequence derives from a male patient aged 2 to 9 who had a stem cell transplant for chronic granulomatous disease, so the T cells may come from the graft donor. The material sequenced was peripheral blood, taken 180 days after TCRalphabeta/CD19-depleted stem cell transplant. CDR3 nucleotides: TGTGCCAGCTCATCGCAGGCAGGGCCCGAGACCCAGTACTTC. Its translation: CASSSQAGPETQYF.